The rows below give T cell receptor beta chains drawn from one sample of a study of shared clonotypes between healthy human individuals. Sequencing used immunoSEQ multiplex PCR; TCRdb keeps in-frame clones, though not all of them. This repertoire shows about 2.4 million clones, 93% found once; its top ten account for around 0.37%. Sequenced input: naive CD4+ T cells from PBMCs. These receptors came from a man younger than 30 in good health. Some clones in this sample may be carry-over from other donors' samples. The CDR3 runs from the conserved cysteine through the conserved F or W. D genes are given only for firm matches. Only some rows state a clone size, as once, few, many or a class for expanded clones.

cdr3_nt,cdr3_aa,clone_size,j_call,v_call,d_call
TGTGCCTGGAGTTTACAGGGCTACAGGGGTGGCTACACCTTC,CAWSLQGYRGGYTF,NA,TRBJ1-2,TRBV30,TRBD1
TGTGCCAGAAGCTCATCTAGCGGGAGGCGGCAGTTCTTC,CARSSSSGRRQFF,NA,TRBJ2-1,TRBV5-3,TRBD2
TGTGCCAGCAGTGACCAGCGGGAGGGCCTCGTAAAGTTCTTC,CASSDQREGLVKFF,NA,TRBJ2-1,TRBV6-1,TRBD2
TGTGCCAGCAGTGAAGGGCTAGCGGGAGCCGGGGAGCTGTTTTTT,CASSEGLAGAGELFF,NA,TRBJ2-2,TRBV6-4,TRBD2
TGCGCCAGCAGCTTGGTGGAGGGCTACGAGCAGTACTTC,CASSLVEGYEQYF,NA,TRBJ2-7,TRBV5-1,NA
TGTGCCAGCAGCCTTACGGAAGAGACCCAGTACTTC,CASSLTEETQYF,NA,TRBJ2-5,TRBV7-6,NA
TGCGCCAGCAGCAACCAGGGTGGGGAAAGAACTGAAGCTTTCTTT,CASSNQGGERTEAFF,NA,TRBJ1-1,TRBV5-1,NA
TGCGCCAGCAACAGACCTAGCGGGAAAATAGTTGTGGGTGAGCAGTTCTTC,CASNRPSGKIVVGEQFF,NA,TRBJ2-1,TRBV10-1,TRBD2
TGTGCCAGCAGCAAATCAGGGCCCCCCTTATCACCCCTCCACTTT,CASSKSGPPLSPLHF,NA,TRBJ1-6,TRBV21-1,NA
TGTGCCAGCACCTCATCTCCGGTTTCCTACAATGAGCAGTTCTTC,CASTSSPVSYNEQFF,NA,TRBJ2-1,TRBV7-2,NA
TGTGCCAGCTCGCAGACTAGCGGGATCGGTGAGCAGTTCTTC,CASSQTSGIGEQFF,NA,TRBJ2-1,TRBV18,TRBD2
TGTGCCAGCAGTGATTGGGACAGGGGATTCAATGAGCAGTTCTTC,CASSDWDRGFNEQFF,once,TRBJ2-1,TRBV6-1,TRBD1
TGTGCCAGCAGCGTAGTTACAGGGGGCTTGACAGATACGCAGTATTTT,CASSVVTGGLTDTQYF,NA,TRBJ2-3,TRBV9,TRBD1
TGTGCCAGCAGTTTGGGTTTCCGCAATCAGCCCCAGCATTTT,CASSLGFRNQPQHF,NA,TRBJ1-5,TRBV28,NA
TGTGCCAGCAGTTCCAGGGGCGTGACTGAAGCTTTCTTT,CASSSRGVTEAFF,NA,TRBJ1-1,TRBV6-5,NA
TGTGCCAGCAGTTTATCGTCAGGGGGCCTAGTCAATCAGCCCCAGCATTTT,CASSLSSGGLVNQPQHF,NA,TRBJ1-5,TRBV27,TRBD1
TGTGCCAGTAGTCCTCCCCTGGGCGGGAGTATCAACACCGGGGAGCTGTTTTTT,CASSPPLGGSINTGELFF,NA,TRBJ2-2,TRBV19,TRBD2
TGTGCCAGCAGCCCTACCGGGACAGACTACCAAGAGACCCAGTACTTC,CASSPTGTDYQETQYF,NA,TRBJ2-5,TRBV5-6,TRBD1
TGTGCCAGCAGTTACGGGCGAGCCTACGAGCAGTACTTC,CASSYGRAYEQYF,NA,TRBJ2-7,TRBV6-5,NA
TGTGCCAGTCGGGACAGGGGAGCCAATCAGCCCCAGCATTTT,CASRDRGANQPQHF,NA,TRBJ1-5,TRBV2,TRBD1
TGTGCCAGCAGTTCCGGGCCTGGGGCCACCGGGGAGCTGTTTTTT,CASSSGPGATGELFF,NA,TRBJ2-2,TRBV6-5,NA
TGTGCCTGGGGCACGGGGTCAGGTGAAAAACTGTTTTTT,CAWGTGSGEKLFF,NA,TRBJ1-4,TRBV30,NA
TGTGCCAGCAGTTTACGGCGGGGCCCTGGAAACACCATATATTTT,CASSLRRGPGNTIYF,once,TRBJ1-3,TRBV28,NA
TGTGCCAGCTCACCGGCAGGGGACATCAATTATGAGCAGTTCTTC,CASSPAGDINYEQFF,NA,TRBJ2-1,TRBV18,NA